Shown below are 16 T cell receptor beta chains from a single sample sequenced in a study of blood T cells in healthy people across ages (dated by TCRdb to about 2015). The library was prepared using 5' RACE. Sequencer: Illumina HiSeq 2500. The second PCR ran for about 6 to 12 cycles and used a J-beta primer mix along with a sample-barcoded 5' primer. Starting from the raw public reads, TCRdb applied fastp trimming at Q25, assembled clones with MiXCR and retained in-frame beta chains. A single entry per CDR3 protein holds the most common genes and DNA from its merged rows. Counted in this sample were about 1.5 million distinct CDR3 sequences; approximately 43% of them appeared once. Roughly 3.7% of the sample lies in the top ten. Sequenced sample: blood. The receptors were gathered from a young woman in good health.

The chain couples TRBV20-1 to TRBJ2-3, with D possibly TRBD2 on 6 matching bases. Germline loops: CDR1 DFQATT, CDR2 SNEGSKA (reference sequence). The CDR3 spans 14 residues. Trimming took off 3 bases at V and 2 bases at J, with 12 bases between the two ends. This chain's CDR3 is CSASGGSITDTQYF. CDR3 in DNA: TGCAGTGCTAGCGGGGGATCAATCACAGATACGCAGTATTTT.

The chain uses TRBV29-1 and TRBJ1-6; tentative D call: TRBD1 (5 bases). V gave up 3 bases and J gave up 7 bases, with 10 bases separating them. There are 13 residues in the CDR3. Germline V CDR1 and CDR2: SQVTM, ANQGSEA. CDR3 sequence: CSVDVGDNSPLHF. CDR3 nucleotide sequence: TGCAGCGTTGATGTCGGGGACAATTCACCCCTCCACTTT.

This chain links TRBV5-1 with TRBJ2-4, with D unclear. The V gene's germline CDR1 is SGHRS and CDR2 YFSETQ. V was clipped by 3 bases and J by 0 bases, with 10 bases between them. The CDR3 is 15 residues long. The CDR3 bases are TGCGCCAGCAGCTCCCCCGAGGTAGCCAAAAACATTCAGTACTTC. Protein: CASSSPEVAKNIQYF.

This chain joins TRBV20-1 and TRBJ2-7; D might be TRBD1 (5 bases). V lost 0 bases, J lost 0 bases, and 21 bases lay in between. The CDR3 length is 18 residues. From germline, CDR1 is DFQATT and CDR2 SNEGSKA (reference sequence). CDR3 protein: CSAREGPSLGTLSYEQYF. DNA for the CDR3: TGCAGTGCTAGAGAGGGGCCAAGCCTAGGCACTCTCTCCTACGAGCAGTACTTC.

In DNA, the CDR3 is TGTGCCAGCAGTAGGACAACGCCTAACTATGGCTACACCTTC. Amino acid sequence: CASSRTTPNYGYTF. This chain joins TRBV4-2 and TRBJ1-2; maybe TRBD1 (5 bases). Deletions cut 6 bases from V and 0 bases from J, with 11 bases between. The CDR3 has 14 amino acids. Germline V gene sequence: CDR1 LGHNA, CDR2 YNFKEQ.

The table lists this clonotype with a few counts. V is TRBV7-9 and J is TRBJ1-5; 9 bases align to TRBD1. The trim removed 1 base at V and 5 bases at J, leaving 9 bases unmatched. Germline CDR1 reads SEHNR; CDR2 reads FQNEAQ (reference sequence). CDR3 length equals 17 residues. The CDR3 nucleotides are TGTGCCAGCAGCTTAGGGGACAGGGCCAACCGAGATCAGCCCCAGCATTTT. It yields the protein CASSLGDRANRDQPQHF. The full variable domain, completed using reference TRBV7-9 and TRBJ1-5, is DTGVSQNPRHKITKRGQNVTFRCDPISEHNRLYWYRQTLGQGPEFLTYFQNEAQLEKSRLLSDRFSAERPKGSFSTLEIQRTEQGDSAMYLCASSLGDRANRDQPQHFGDGTRLSIL.

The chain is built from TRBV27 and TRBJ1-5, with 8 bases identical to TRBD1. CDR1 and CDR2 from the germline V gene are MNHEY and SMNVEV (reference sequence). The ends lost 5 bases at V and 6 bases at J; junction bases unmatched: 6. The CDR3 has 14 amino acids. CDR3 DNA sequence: TGTGCCAGCAGTGATGACAGGGGAAGTCAGCCCCAGCATTTT. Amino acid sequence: CASSDDRGSQPQHF.

CDR3 bases: TGTGCCAGCAGGGAGGGGACTTCGACTTACAATGAGCAGTTCTTC. Its protein product is CASREGTSTYNEQFF. The rearrangement links TRBV6-5 to TRBJ2-1, with D perhaps matching TRBD2 (6 bases). CDR1 is MNHEY, CDR2 SVGAGI, per germline. V was cut by 6 bases and J by 4 bases, with 16 bases left in between. The CDR3 has 15 residues.

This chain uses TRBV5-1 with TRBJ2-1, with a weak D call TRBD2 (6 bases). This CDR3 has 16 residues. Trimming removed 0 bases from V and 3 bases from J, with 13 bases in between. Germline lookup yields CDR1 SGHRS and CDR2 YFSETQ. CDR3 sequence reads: CASSLGPSENYNEQFF. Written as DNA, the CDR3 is TGCGCCAGCAGCTTGGGCCCTAGCGAGAACTACAATGAGCAGTTCTTC.

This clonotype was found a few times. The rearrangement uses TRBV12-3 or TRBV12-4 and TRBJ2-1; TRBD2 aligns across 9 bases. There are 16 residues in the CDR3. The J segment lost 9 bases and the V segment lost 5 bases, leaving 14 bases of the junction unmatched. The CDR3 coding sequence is TGTGCCAGCAGTCAGGGAGCGGGACTAGCTTTCACTGAGCAGTTCTTC. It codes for CASSQGAGLAFTEQFF.

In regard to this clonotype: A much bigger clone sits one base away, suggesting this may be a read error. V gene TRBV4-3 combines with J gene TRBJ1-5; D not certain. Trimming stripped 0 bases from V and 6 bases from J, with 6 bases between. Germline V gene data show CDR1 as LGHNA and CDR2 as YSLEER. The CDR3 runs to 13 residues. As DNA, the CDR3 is TGCGCCAGCAGCCAAGACCCGACTCAGCCCCAGCATTTT. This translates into CASSQDPTQPQHF.

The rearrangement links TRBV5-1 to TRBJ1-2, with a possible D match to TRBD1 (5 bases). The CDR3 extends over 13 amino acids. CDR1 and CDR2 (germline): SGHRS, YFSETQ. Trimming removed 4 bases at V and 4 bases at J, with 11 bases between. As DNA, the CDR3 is TGCGCCAGCAGCCAGACTGACAGCTATGGCTACACCTTC. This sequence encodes CASSQTDSYGYTF.

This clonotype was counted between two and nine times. CDR3 sequence reads: CASRPDFWNTEAFF. The CDR3 DNA reads as TGTGCCAGCAGACCCGATTTCTGGAACACTGAAGCTTTCTTT. The chain has TRBV6-5 and TRBJ1-1; D remains unclear. V was trimmed by 6 bases and J by 1 base, leaving 12 bases between them. Per the germline V gene, CDR1 is MNHEY and CDR2 is SVGAGI. The CDR3 is 14 residues long.

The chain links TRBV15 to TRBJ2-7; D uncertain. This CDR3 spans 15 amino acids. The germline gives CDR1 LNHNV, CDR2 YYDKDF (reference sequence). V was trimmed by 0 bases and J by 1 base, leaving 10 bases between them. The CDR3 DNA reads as TGTGCCACCAGCAGAGATCATCTGGAATCCTACGAGCAGTACTTC. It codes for CATSRDHLESYEQYF.

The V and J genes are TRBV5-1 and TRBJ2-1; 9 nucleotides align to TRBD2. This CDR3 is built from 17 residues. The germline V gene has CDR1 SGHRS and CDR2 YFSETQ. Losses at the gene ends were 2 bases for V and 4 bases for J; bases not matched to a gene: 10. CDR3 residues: CASSFSLSGGAYNEQFF. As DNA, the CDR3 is TGCGCCAGCAGCTTTTCCCTTAGCGGGGGCGCTTACAATGAGCAGTTCTTC.

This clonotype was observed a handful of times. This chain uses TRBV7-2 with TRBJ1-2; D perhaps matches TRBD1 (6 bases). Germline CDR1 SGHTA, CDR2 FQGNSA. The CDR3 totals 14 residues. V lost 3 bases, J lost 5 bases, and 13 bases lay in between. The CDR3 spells CASSLSPGEYGYTF. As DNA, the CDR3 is TGTGCCAGCAGCTTGAGCCCAGGGGAATATGGCTACACCTTC.